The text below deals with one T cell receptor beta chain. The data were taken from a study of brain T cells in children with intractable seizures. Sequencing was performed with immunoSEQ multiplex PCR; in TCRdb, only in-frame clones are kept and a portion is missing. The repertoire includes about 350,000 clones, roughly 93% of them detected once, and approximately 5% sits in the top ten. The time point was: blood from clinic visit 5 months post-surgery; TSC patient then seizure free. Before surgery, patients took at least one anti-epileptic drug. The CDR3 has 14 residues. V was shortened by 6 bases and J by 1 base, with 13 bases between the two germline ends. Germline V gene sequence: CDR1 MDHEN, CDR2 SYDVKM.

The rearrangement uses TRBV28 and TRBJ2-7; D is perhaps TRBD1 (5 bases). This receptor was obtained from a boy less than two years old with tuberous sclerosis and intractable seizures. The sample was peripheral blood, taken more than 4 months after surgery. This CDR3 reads CASSRSAGSYEQYF. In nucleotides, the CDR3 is TGTGCCAGCAGCCGGTCTGCAGGGTCCTACGAGCAGTACTTC.